This TCR beta chain was sequenced in a study of T cells in localized non-small cell lung cancer. The CDR3 extends over 15 amino acids. Trimming removed 10 bases from V and 4 bases from J; junction bases left unmatched: 11. Per the germline V gene, CDR1 is MNHNS and CDR2 is SASEGT. With respect to this clone: What it binds is unknown.

General study points: When the top 100 tumor clones were examined, a median roughly 62 of them also appeared in the adjacent lung, which was paired and uninvolved. Compared with tumor, uninvolved adjacent lung displayed greater T cell clonality, ranking highest overall. Sequencing was restricted to one tumor region; therefore, heterogeneity remains possible.

The repertoire was sequenced with immunoSEQ multiplex PCR; TCRdb's copy has only in-frame clones and lacks some. The sample has roughly 72,000 clones, about 90% seen once. J is TRBJ1-1 and V is TRBV6-1, with 11 bases matching TRBD1. The receptor's source is a male donor at least 60 years old with stage III squamous cell lung carcinoma. The specimen comprised peripheral blood, sampled before any cancer treatment. In DNA form, the CDR3 reads TGTGCCACCTCCGGGACAGGGGGACGAGCCACTGAAGCTTTCTTT. It specifies CATSGTGGRATEAFF.